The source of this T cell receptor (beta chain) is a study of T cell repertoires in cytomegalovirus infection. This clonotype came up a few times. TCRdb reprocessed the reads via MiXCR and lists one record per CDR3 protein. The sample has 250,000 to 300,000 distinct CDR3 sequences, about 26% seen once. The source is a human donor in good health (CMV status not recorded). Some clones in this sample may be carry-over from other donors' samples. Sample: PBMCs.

The CDR3 bases are TGTGCCAGCACCTCACAGGGGAGGCAGCCCCAGCATTTT. It is translated as CASTSQGRQPQHF. The chain combines TRBV28 with TRBJ1-5, with 7 bases identical to TRBD1. J gave up 7 bases and V 7 bases, and 7 bases lay outside the gene matches. The germline CDR1 and CDR2 sequences are MDHEN and SYDVKM. The CDR3 is 13 residues long.